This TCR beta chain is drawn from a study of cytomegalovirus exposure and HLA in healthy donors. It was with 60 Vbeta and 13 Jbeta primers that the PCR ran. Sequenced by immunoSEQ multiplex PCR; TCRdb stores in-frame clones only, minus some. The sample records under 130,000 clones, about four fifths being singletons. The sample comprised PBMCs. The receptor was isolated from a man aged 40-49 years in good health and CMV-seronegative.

CDR3 nucleotides: TGTGCCAGCAGCCTTACCTACGAGCAGTACTTC. It is translated as CASSLTYEQYF. This chain connects TRBV28 to TRBJ2-7; D gene unclear. Looked up from germline, CDR1 is MDHEN and CDR2 is SYDVKM. Trimming cost V 6 bases and J 2 bases, with 5 bases left between them. This CDR3 has 11 amino acids. Filled out from reference TRBV28 and TRBJ2-7, the complete variable domain reads DVKVTQSSRYLVKRTGEKVFLECVQDMDHENMFWYRQDPGLGLRLIYFSYDVKMKEKGDIPEGYSVSREKKERFSLILESASTNQTSMYLCASSLTYEQYFGPGTRLTVT.